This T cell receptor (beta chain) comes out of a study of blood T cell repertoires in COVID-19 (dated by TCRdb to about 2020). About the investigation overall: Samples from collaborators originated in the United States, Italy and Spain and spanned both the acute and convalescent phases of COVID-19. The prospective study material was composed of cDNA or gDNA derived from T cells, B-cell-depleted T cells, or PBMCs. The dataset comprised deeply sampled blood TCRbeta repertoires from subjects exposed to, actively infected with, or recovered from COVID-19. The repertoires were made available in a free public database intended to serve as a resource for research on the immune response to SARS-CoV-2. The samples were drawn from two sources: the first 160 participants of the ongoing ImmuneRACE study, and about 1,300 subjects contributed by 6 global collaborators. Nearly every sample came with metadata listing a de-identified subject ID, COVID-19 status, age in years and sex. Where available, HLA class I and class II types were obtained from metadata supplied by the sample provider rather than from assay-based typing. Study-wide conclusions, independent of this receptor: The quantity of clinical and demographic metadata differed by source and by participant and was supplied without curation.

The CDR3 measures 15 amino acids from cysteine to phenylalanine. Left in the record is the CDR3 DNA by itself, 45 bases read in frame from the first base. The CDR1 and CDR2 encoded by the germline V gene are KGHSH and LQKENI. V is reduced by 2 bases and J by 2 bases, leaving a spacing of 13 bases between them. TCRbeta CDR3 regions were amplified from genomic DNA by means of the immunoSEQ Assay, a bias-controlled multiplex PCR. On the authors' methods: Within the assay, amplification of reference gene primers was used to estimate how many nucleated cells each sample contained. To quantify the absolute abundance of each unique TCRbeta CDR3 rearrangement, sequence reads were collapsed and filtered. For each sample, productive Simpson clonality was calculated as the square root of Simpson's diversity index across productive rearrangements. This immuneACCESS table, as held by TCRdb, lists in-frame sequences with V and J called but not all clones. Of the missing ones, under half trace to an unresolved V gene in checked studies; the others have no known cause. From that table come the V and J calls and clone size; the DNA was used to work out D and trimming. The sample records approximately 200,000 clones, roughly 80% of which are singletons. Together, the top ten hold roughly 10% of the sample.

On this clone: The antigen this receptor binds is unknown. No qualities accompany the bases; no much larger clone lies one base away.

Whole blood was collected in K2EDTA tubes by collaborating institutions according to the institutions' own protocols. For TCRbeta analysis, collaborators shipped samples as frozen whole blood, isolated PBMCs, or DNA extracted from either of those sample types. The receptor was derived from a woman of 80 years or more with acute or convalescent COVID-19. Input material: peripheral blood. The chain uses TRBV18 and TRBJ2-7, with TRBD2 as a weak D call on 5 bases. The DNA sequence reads TGTGCCAGCTCACCAGAAGCGGTTCTCCCCTACGAGCAGTACTTC. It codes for CASSPEAVLPYEQYF.